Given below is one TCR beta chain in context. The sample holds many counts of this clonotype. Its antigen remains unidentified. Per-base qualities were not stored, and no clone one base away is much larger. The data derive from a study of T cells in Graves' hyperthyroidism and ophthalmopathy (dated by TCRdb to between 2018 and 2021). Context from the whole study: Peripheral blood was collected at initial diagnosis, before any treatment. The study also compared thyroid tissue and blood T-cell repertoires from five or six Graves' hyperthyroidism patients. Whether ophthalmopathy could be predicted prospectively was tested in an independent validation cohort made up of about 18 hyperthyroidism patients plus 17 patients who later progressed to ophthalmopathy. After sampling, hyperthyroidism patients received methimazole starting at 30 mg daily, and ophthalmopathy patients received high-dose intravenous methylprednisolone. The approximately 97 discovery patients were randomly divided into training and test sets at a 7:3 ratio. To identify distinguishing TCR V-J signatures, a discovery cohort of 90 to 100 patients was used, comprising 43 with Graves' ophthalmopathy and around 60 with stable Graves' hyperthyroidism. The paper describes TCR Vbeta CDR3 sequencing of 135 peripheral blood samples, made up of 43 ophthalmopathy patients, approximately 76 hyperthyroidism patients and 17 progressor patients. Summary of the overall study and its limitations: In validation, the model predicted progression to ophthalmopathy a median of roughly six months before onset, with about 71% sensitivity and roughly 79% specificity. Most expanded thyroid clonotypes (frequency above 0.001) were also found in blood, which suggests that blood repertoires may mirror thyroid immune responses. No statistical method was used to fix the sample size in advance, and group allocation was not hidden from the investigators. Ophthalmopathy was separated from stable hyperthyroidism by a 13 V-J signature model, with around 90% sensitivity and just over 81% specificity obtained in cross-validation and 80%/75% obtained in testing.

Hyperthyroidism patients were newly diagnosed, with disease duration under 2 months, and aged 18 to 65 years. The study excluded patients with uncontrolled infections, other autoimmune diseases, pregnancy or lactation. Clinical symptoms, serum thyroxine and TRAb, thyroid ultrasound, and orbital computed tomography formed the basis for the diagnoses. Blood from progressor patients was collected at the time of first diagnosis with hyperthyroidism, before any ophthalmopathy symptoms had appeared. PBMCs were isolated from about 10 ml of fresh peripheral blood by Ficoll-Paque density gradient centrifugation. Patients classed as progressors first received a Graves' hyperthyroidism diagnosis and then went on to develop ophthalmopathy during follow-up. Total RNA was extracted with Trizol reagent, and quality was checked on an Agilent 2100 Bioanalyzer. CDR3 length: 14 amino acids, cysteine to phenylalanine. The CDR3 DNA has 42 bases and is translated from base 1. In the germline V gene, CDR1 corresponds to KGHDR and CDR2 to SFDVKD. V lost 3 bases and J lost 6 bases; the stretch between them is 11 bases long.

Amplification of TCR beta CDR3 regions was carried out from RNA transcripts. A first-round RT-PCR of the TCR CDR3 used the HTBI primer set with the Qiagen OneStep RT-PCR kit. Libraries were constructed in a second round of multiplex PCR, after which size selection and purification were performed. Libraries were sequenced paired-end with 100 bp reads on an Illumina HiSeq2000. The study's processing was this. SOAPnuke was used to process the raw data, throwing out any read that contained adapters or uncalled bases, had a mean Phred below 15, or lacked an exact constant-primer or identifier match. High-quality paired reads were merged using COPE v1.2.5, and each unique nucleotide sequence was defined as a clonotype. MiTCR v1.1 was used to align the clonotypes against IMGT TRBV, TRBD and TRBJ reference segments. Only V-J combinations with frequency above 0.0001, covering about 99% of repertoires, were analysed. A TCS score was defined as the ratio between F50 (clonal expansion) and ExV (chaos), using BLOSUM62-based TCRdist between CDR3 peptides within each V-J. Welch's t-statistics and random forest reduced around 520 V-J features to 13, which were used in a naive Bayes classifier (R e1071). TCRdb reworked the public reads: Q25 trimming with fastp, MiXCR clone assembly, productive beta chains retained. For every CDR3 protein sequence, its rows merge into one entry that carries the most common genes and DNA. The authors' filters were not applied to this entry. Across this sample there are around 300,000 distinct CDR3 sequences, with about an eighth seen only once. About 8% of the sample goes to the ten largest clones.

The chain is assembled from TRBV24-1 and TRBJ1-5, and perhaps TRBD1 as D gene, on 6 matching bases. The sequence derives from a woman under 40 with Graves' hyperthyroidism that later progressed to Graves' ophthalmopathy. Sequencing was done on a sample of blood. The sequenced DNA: TGTGCCACCAGTGATACAGGGTTGAGTCAGCCCCAGCATTTT. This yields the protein CATSDTGLSQPQHF.